This TCR beta chain was retrieved from a study of blood T cell repertoires in COVID-19. Measured with immunoSEQ multiplex PCR; TCRdb has only the in-frame clones, and not every one. The repertoire holds some 300,000 clones, roughly 90% seen once, with less than 2% in the top ten. All enrollees were roughly 18 to 90 years old and from roughly 22 US areas. Cohort allocation depended upon clinical history that participants reported. The recovered donors of Cohort 3 showed two negative PCRs, clearance, or symptom resolution. Germline CDR1 SGHTA, CDR2 FQGTGA. Trimming cost V 6 bases and J 5 bases, with 14 bases left between them. The CDR3 covers 13 residues.

The sequence was collected from a woman aged 40 to 50 who had recovered from COVID-19. This chain connects TRBV7-3 to TRBJ2-7, with a possible D match to TRBD1 (6 bases). The sample was PBMCs or T cells enriched from blood (not recorded which). The CDR3 nucleotides are TGTGCCAGCAGTTGGTCAGGGGACCACGAGCAGTACTTC. Its protein is CASSWSGDHEQYF.